These 30 T cell receptor beta chains originate from one sample sequenced in a study of technical replicates of blood from several donors. Profiled with immunoSEQ multiplex PCR; TCRdb holds only in-frame clones, not every one. The sample holds 65,000 to 90,000 clones, nearly 99% seen once. Sequenced: T cells isolated from PBMCs. The receptor set was obtained from a human donor in good health.

The CDR3 bases are TGTGCCAGCAGCTTATGGGAGTCCTACGAGCAGTACTTC. This codes for CASSLWESYEQYF. The V and J genes are TRBV7-2 and TRBJ2-7, with D maybe TRBD2 (5 bases). The V gene lost 2 bases and the J gene lost 1 base, with 6 bases spanning the gap. Germline V gene lookup returns CDR1 SGHTA and CDR2 FQGNSA. The CDR3 extends over 13 amino acids.

This chain uses TRBV29-1 with TRBJ2-3; TRBD1 aligns across 7 bases. The junction had 9 bases not matched to a gene; V was cut back by 7 bases and J by 2 bases. This CDR3 has 14 residues. Germline lookup yields CDR1 SQVTM and CDR2 ANQGSEA. CDR3 sequence reads: CSAGGTEATDTQYF. DNA for the CDR3: TGCAGCGCCGGTGGGACAGAGGCCACAGATACGCAGTATTTT.

The rearrangement joins TRBV4-3 to TRBJ1-2; 10 bases match TRBD1. This CDR3 is built from 15 residues. Germline V gene lookup returns CDR1 LGHNA and CDR2 YSLEER. Unmatched junction bases numbered 7, after V lost 3 bases and J lost 6 bases. In DNA, the CDR3 is TGCGCCAGCAGCCAGGGACAGGGGTGGGTGGATGGCTACACCTTC. This codes for CASSQGQGWVDGYTF.

This chain connects TRBV9 to TRBJ2-1, with TRBD2 matching over 8 bases. The CDR3 is 14 amino acids. Trimming took 4 bases from V and 7 from J; bases not matched to a gene: 7. The germline V gene has CDR1 SGDLS and CDR2 YYNGEE. CDR3 residues: CASSPRTSRNEQFF. The DNA of the CDR3 is TGTGCCAGCAGCCCCCGGACTAGCAGAAATGAGCAGTTCTTC. The full variable domain, its missing parts supplied by reference TRBV9 and TRBJ2-1, is DSGVTQTPKHLITATGQRVTLRCSPRSGDLSVYWYQQSLDQGLQFLIQYYNGEERAKGNILERFSAQQFPDLHSELNLSSLELGDSALYFCASSPRTSRNEQFFGPGTRLTVL.

This clone appeared once. The J gene is TRBJ2-7, the V gene TRBV4-1, with TRBD2 identical over 7 bases. The trim removed 0 bases at V and 3 bases at J, leaving 5 bases unmatched. The CDR3 contains 15 residues. CDR1 and CDR2 (germline): MGHRA, YSYEKL. In nucleotides, the CDR3 is TGCGCCAGCAGCCAAGAGGCACTAGCGAGCTACGAGCAGTACTTC. Its translation: CASSQEALASYEQYF.

This chain links TRBV14 with TRBJ2-1; 10 nucleotides align to TRBD1. The CDR3 is 16 residues long. The V gene's germline CDR1 is SGHDN and CDR2 FVKESK. Trimming at V came to 4 bases and at J to 4 bases, leaving 7 bases not matched to a gene. For the CDR3, the DNA is TGTGCCAGCAGCCTGAGCGGGACAGGGGTATACAATGAGCAGTTCTTC. This translates into CASSLSGTGVYNEQFF.

The rearrangement uses TRBV15 and TRBJ1-4; no clear D gene. Germline CDR1 and CDR2: LNHNV and YYDKDF (reference sequence). The germline V and J ends were trimmed by 5 bases and 8 bases, with 18 bases remaining between them. The CDR3 extends over 15 amino acids. CDR3 in amino acids: CATSSRLAMREKLFF. CDR3 in DNA: TGTGCCACCAGCTCTCGACTGGCTATGAGAGAAAAACTGTTTTTT.

The V call is TRBV27, the J call TRBJ1-2; D may be TRBD1 (6 bases). The CDR3 covers 13 residues. The ends were cut back, 2 bases at V and 3 bases at J, with 7 bases in the middle. The germline V gene has CDR1 MNHEY and CDR2 SMNVEV (reference sequence). The CDR3: CASSLGQYYGYTF. The DNA for the CDR3 is TGTGCCAGCAGTTTAGGACAGTACTATGGCTACACCTTC.

V is TRBV6-4 and J is TRBJ1-5; 8 bases match TRBD1. The CDR3 runs 14 residues. Trimming took 6 bases from V and 2 from J; bases not matched to a gene: 3. Germline loops: CDR1 MRHNA, CDR2 SNTAGT. CDR3 protein: CASSPDRGNQPQHF. In DNA form, the CDR3 reads TGTGCCAGCAGCCCGGACAGGGGCAATCAGCCCCAGCATTTT.

The chain has TRBV10-3 and TRBJ2-1; maybe TRBD2 (5 bases). Germline V gene lookup returns CDR1 ENHRY and CDR2 SYGVKD. The CDR3 spans 12 residues. Deletions cut 7 bases from V and 3 bases from J, with 7 bases between. In nucleotides, the CDR3 is TGTGCCATCAAGGAGGTCTACAATGAGCAGTTCTTC. It codes for CAIKEVYNEQFF.

V usage is TRBV27 and J usage is TRBJ2-7, with 7 bases identical to TRBD1. Per the germline V gene, CDR1 is MNHEY and CDR2 is SMNVEV (reference sequence). The CDR3 is made up of 13 amino acids. V lost 2 bases to trimming and J lost 5 bases; unmatched junction nucleotides: 3. The CDR3 protein is CASSLATGNEQYF. CDR3 bases: TGTGCCAGCAGTTTAGCGACAGGGAACGAGCAGTACTTC.

This chain joins TRBV19 and TRBJ2-3, with 8 bases matching TRBD2. The junction had 6 bases not matched to a gene; V was cut back by 5 bases and J by 2 bases. Germline loops: CDR1 LNHDA, CDR2 SQIVND (reference sequence). CDR3 size: 15 residues. The CDR3 spells CASSDTSGYTDTQYF. The CDR3 nucleotides read TGTGCCAGTAGTGACACTAGCGGCTACACAGATACGCAGTATTTT. The whole variable domain, remainder taken from reference TRBV19 and TRBJ2-3, is DGGITQSPKYLFRKEGQNVTLSCEQNLNHDAMYWYRQDPGQGLRLIYYSQIVNDFQKGDIAEGYSVSREKKESFPLTVTSAQKNPTAFYLCASSDTSGYTDTQYFGPGTRLTVL.

V gene TRBV9 combines with J gene TRBJ1-2, with 9 positions matching TRBD1. J lost 5 bases, V lost 3 bases, and 8 bases had no gene match. Germline assignment: CDR1 SGDLS and CDR2 YYNGEE. This CDR3 contains 15 residues. The DNA for the CDR3 is TGTGCCAGCAGCGCTTCACAGGGGGCAGAGTATGGCTACACCTTC. Translating it yields CASSASQGAEYGYTF.

J is TRBJ1-2 and V is TRBV6-5, with D possibly matching TRBD1 (5 bases). This CDR3 has 12 amino acids. Trimming cost V 4 bases and J 7 bases, with 10 bases left between them. Per the germline V gene, CDR1 is MNHEY and CDR2 is SVGAGI. The CDR3 DNA reads as TGTGCCAGCAGTTCCGCAGGGTCTGGCTACACCTTC. Its translation is CASSSAGSGYTF.

The count of this clone is one. The chain carries TRBV7-7 and TRBJ2-1, with TRBD2 matching 9 bases. CDR3 length equals 16 residues. V shed 5 bases and J 6 bases; nucleotides not matched to a gene: 11. Germline CDR1 reads SSHAT; CDR2 reads FNYEAQ (reference sequence). The CDR3 is CASSLRPGTSTNEQFF. DNA for the CDR3: TGTGCCAGCAGCCTAAGACCCGGGACTAGCACCAATGAGCAGTTCTTC.

V is TRBV6-6 and J is TRBJ1-2; no definite D call. Trimming took off 4 bases at V and 7 bases at J, with 19 bases between the two ends. This CDR3 spans 15 amino acids. Per the germline V gene, CDR1 is MNHNY and CDR2 is SVGAGI (reference sequence). The CDR3 here is CASSSYDILGGGYTF. The CDR3 nucleotides are TGTGCCAGCAGTTCTTACGACATTTTGGGAGGTGGCTACACCTTC.

J is TRBJ1-3 and V is TRBV6-6; D gene unclear. Germline lookup yields CDR1 MNHNY and CDR2 SVGAGI (reference sequence). Trimming removed 8 bases from V and 0 bases from J, with 11 bases in between. The CDR3 sequence is 14 residues long. For the CDR3, the DNA is TGTGCCAGCCTCGTCGGAGGCTCTGGAAACACCATATATTTT. This gives the protein CASLVGGSGNTIYF.

The J gene is TRBJ2-2, the V gene TRBV27; D gene uncertain. The V end was cut by 2 bases, the J end by 7 bases, with 8 bases between. This CDR3 is 13 amino acids long. Per germline, CDR1 MNHEY and CDR2 SMNVEV (reference sequence). CDR3 amino acids: CASSLGGSGELFF. The DNA for the CDR3 is TGTGCCAGCAGTTTAGGCGGTAGCGGGGAGCTGTTTTTT.

The rearrangement uses TRBV6-1 and TRBJ1-1, with a tentative D call TRBD1 (5 bases). From germline, CDR1 is MNHNS and CDR2 SASEGT. V gave up 2 bases and J gave up 4 bases, with 11 bases separating them. The CDR3 totals 14 residues. The DNA for the CDR3 is TGTGCCAGCAGTGAAAGCTGGGGCGGCACTGAAGCTTTCTTT. Protein: CASSESWGGTEAFF.

The table lists this clone with a count of one. The chain recombines TRBV11-2 with TRBJ2-7, with 8 positions matching TRBD1. This CDR3 comprises 14 residues. Germline V CDR1 and CDR2: SGHAT, FQNNGV. After removal of 4 bases from V and 2 bases from J, the junction contained 4 bases not matched to a gene. The CDR3 DNA sequence: TGTGCCAGCAGCTACGGACAGGGACCCTACGAGCAGTACTTC. As protein: CASSYGQGPYEQYF.

V gene TRBV4-1 combines with J gene TRBJ2-1; D ambiguous. Trimming stripped 0 bases from V and 2 bases from J, with 8 bases between. This CDR3 has 15 residues. Germline CDR1 reads MGHRA; CDR2 reads YSYEKL. The CDR3 bases are TGCGCCAGCAGCCAAGACCCGTTAACCTACAATGAGCAGTTCTTC. Translated: CASSQDPLTYNEQFF.

The genes are TRBV5-1 and TRBJ1-1, with a weak D call TRBD1 (5 bases). Germline loops: CDR1 SGHRS, CDR2 YFSETQ. The V end lost 0 bases, the J end lost 1 base, and 19 bases lay between the germline ends. The CDR3 length is 18 residues. CDR3 protein: CASSLAGGWAGRNTEAFF. The DNA of the CDR3 is TGCGCCAGCAGCTTGGCCGGGGGGTGGGCAGGTCGGAACACTGAAGCTTTCTTT.

The chain employs TRBV6-6 and TRBJ2-7; 8 bases align to TRBD1. V gave up 0 bases and J gave up 5 bases; unmatched junction bases: 6. Per the germline V gene, CDR1 is MNHNY and CDR2 is SVGAGI (reference sequence). The CDR3 covers 15 residues. CDR3 sequence: CASSYSGQGADEQYF. The CDR3 bases are TGTGCCAGCAGTTACTCCGGACAGGGAGCAGACGAGCAGTACTTC.

The chain has TRBV19 and TRBJ1-4; 7 bases map to TRBD1. The germline CDR1 and CDR2 sequences are LNHDA and SQIVND (reference sequence). Unmatched junction bases numbered 10, after V lost 0 bases and J lost 3 bases. The CDR3 loop spans 18 amino acids. The CDR3 loop reads CASSIEVDRVAANEKLFF. The DNA of the CDR3 is TGTGCCAGTAGTATAGAGGTAGACAGGGTAGCAGCTAATGAAAAACTGTTTTTT.

J is TRBJ2-7 and V is TRBV23-1; 8 nucleotides line up with TRBD1. TRBV23-1 is flagged as an ORF with uncertain function. The J segment lost 2 bases and the V segment lost 0 bases, leaving 3 bases of the junction unmatched. CDR3 length equals 15 residues. The CDR3 nucleotides are TGCGCCAGCAGTCAATCCGAGACAGGGGCCTACGAGCAGTACTTC. Encoded protein: CASSQSETGAYEQYF.

The chain is built from TRBV9 and TRBJ1-2, with D possibly matching TRBD1 (5 bases). CDR3 length: 14 residues. The germline V gene has CDR1 SGDLS and CDR2 YYNGEE. V lost 0 bases, J lost 3 bases, and 9 bases lay in between. This CDR3 is CASSVGGGDYGYTF. The DNA for the CDR3 is TGTGCCAGCAGCGTAGGTGGGGGGGACTATGGCTACACCTTC.

This sequence joins TRBV30 and TRBJ1-2, with D perhaps matching TRBD1 (6 bases). The germline gives CDR1 GTSNPN, CDR2 SVGIG (reference sequence). The CDR3 totals 12 residues. Trimming took 2 bases from V and 8 from J, leaving 12 bases between them. The CDR3 sequence: CAWSPLGAGYTF. The CDR3 DNA sequence: TGTGCCTGGAGTCCCTTGGGGGCGGGCTACACCTTC.

The rearrangement uses TRBV7-2 and TRBJ2-3; D unresolved. The germline V gene encodes CDR1 SGHTA and CDR2 FQGNSA. Between the trimmed V and J ends, which lost 0 bases and 5 bases, there was a span of 3 bases. This CDR3 has 12 residues. In nucleotides, the CDR3 is TGTGCCAGCAGCTTAGCCCGAGATACGCAGTATTTT. It yields the protein CASSLARDTQYF.

The chain has TRBV19 and TRBJ2-3; D is perhaps TRBD2 (5 bases). V lost 3 bases to trimming and J lost 1 base, with 11 bases between them. Per germline, CDR1 LNHDA and CDR2 SQIVND (reference sequence). CDR3 length: 15 residues. CDR3 DNA: TGTGCCAGTAGTATGGAGGCGATTGGCACAGATACGCAGTATTTT. Translation: CASSMEAIGTDTQYF.

This CDR3 reads CATSRVPTSGSWDTDTQYF. DNA for the CDR3: TGTGCCACCAGCAGAGTACCGACTAGCGGGAGTTGGGACACAGATACGCAGTATTTT. The chain combines TRBV15 with TRBJ2-3, with 12 bases that match TRBD2. In germline, CDR1 is LNHNV, CDR2 YYDKDF (reference sequence). J gave up 2 bases and V 1 base, and 10 bases lay outside the gene matches. The CDR3 sequence is 19 residues long.